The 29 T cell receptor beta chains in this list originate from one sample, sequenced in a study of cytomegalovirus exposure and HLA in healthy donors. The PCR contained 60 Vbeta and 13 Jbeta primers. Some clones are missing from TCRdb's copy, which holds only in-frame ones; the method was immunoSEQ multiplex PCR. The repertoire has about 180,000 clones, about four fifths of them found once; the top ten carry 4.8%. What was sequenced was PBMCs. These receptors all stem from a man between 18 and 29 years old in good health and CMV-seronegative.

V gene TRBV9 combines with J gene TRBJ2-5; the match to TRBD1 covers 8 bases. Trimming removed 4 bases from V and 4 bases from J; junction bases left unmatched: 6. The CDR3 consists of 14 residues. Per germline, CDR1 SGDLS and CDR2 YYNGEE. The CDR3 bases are TGTGCCAGCAGCCAAACTGACAGGGGAGAGACCCAGTACTTC. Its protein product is CASSQTDRGETQYF.

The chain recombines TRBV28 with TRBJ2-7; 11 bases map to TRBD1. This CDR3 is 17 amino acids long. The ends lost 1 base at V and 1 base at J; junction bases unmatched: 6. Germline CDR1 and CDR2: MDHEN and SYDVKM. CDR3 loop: CASSLSLGTGGSYEQYF. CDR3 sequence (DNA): TGTGCCAGCAGTTTATCTCTAGGGACAGGGGGTTCCTACGAGCAGTACTTC.

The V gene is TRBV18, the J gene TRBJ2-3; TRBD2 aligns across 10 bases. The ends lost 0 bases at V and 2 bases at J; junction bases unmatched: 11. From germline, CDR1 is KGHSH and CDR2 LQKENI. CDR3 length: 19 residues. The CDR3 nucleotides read TGTGCCAGCTCACCACCATACAGCGGGGGGGCAGGTTTCACAGATACGCAGTATTTT. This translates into CASSPPYSGGAGFTDTQYF.

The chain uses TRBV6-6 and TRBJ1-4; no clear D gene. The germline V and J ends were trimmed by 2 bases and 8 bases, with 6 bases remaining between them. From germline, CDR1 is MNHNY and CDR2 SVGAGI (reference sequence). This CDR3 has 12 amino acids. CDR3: CASSYGPEKLFF. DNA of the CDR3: TGTGCCAGCAGTTACGGGCCAGAAAAACTGTTTTTT.

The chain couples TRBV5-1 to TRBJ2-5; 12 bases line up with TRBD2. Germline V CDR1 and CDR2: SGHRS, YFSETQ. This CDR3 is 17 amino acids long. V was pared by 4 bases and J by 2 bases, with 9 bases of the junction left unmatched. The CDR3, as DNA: TGCGCCAGCAGCCTTCGGACTAGCGGGATGGTTCAAGAGACCCAGTACTTC. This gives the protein CASSLRTSGMVQETQYF.

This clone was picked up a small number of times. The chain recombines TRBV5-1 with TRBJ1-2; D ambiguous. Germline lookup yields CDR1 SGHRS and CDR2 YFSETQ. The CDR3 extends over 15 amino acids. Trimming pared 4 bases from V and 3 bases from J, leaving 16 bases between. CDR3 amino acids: CASSNAPSGDYGYTF. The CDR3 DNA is TGCGCCAGCAGCAACGCCCCGTCAGGTGACTATGGCTACACCTTC.

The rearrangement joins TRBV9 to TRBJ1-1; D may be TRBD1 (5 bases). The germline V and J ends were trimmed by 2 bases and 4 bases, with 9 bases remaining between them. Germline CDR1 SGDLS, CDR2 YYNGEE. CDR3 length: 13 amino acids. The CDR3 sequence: CASSVARGTEAFF. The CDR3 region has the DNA TGTGCCAGCAGCGTGGCAAGGGGCACTGAAGCTTTCTTT.

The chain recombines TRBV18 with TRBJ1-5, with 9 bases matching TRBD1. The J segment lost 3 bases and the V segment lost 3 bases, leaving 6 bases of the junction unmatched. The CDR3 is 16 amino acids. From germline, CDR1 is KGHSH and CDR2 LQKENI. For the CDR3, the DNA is TGTGCCAGCTCACCCCGAAGGACAGGGGCCAATCAGCCCCAGCATTTT. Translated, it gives CASSPRRTGANQPQHF. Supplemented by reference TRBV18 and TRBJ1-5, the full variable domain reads NAGVMQNPRHLVRRRGQEARLRCSPMKGHSHVYWYRQLPEEGLKFMVYLQKENIIDESGMPKERFSAEFPKEGPSILRIQQVVRGDSAAYFCASSPRRTGANQPQHFGDGTRLSIL.

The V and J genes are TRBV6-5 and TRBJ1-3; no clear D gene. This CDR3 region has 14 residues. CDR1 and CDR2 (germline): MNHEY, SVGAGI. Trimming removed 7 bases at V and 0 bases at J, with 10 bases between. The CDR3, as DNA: TGTGCCAGCAAGAGAGGCCTCTCTGGAAACACCATATATTTT. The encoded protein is CASKRGLSGNTIYF.

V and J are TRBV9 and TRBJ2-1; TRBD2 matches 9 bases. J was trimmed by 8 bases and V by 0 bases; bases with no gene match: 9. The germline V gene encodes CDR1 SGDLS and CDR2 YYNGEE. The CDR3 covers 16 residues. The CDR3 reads CASSVGAGGPGYEQFF. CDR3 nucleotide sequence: TGTGCCAGCAGCGTAGGGGCGGGGGGGCCTGGTTATGAGCAGTTCTTC. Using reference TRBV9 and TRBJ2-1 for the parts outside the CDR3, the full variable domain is DSGVTQTPKHLITATGQRVTLRCSPRSGDLSVYWYQQSLDQGLQFLIQYYNGEERAKGNILERFSAQQFPDLHSELNLSSLELGDSALYFCASSVGAGGPGYEQFFGPGTRLTVL.

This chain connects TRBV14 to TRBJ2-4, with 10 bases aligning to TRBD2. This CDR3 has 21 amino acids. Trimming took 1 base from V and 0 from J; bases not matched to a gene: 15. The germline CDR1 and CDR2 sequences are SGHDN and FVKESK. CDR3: CASSQGSASLAGDRAKNIQYF. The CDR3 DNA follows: TGTGCCAGCAGCCAAGGGTCGGCGTCGCTAGCGGGAGATCGAGCCAAAAACATTCAGTACTTC.

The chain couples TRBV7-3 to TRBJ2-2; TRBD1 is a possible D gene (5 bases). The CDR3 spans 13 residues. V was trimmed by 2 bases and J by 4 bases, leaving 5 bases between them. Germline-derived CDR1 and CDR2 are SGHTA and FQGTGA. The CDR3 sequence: CASSLGATGELFF. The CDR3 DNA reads TGTGCCAGCAGCTTAGGGGCCACCGGGGAGCTGTTTTTT.

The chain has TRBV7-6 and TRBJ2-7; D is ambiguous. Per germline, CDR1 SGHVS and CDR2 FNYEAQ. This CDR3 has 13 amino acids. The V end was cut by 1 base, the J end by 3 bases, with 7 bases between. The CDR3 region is CASSLGPVYEQYF. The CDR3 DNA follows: TGTGCCAGCAGCTTAGGTCCAGTCTACGAGCAGTACTTC.

CDR3 sequence (DNA): TGTGCCAGCAGCTTCTTGGGACTAGCGGGAGGTAGCTCCTACAATGAGCAGTTCTTC. Protein sequence: CASSFLGLAGGSSYNEQFF. The rearrangement joins TRBV7-9 to TRBJ2-1; 15 bases map to TRBD2. Unmatched junction bases numbered 6, after V lost 3 bases and J lost 0 bases. Germline values: CDR1 SEHNR, CDR2 FQNEAQ (reference sequence). There are 19 residues in the CDR3.

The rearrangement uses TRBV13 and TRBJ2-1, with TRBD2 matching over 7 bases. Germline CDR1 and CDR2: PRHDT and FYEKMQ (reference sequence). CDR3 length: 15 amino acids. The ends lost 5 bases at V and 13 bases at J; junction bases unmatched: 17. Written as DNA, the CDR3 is TGTGCCAGCAGCGCCGGGTTCGGCCTAGCGGAGTCCCAGTTCTTC. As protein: CASSAGFGLAESQFF.

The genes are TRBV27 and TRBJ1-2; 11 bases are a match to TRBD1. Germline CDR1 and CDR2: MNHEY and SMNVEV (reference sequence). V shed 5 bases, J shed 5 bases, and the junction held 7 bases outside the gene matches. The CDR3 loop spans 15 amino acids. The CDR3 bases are TGTGCCAGCAGTACAGGGACAGGGGGTCGGTATGGCTACACCTTC. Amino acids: CASSTGTGGRYGYTF.

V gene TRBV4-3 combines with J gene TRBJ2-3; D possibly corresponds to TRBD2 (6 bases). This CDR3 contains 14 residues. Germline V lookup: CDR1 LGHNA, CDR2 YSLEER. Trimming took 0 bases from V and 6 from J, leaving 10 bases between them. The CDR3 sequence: CASSQDSGSDTQYF. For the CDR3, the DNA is TGCGCCAGCAGCCAAGATTCCGGGAGTGATACGCAGTATTTT.

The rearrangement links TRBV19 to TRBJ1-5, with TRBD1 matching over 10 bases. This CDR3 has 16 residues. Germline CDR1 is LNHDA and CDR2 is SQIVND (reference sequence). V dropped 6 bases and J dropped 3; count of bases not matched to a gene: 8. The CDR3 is CASRAAGTGVNQPQHF. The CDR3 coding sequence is TGTGCCAGTAGAGCAGCCGGGACAGGGGTCAATCAGCCCCAGCATTTT.

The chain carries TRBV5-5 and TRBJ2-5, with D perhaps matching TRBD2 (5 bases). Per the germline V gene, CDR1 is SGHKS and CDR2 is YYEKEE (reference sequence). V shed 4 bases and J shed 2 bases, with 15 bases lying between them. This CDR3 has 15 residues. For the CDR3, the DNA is TGTGCCAGCAGCGCCAGAGCCCGGGGTCAAGAGACCCAGTACTTC. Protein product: CASSARARGQETQYF.

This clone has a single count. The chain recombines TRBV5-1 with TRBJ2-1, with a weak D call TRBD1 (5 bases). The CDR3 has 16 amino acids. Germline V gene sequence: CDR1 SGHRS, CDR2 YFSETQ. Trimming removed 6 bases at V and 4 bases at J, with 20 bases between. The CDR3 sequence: CASNRLSRGTYNEQFF. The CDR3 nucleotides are TGCGCCAGCAACCGACTTTCAAGGGGCACGTACAATGAGCAGTTCTTC. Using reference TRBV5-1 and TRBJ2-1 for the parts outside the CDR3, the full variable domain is KAGVTQTPRYLIKTRGQQVTLSCSPISGHRSVSWYQQTPGQGLQFLFEYFSETQRNKGNFPGRFSGRQFSNSRSEMNVSTLELGDSALYLCASNRLSRGTYNEQFFGPGTRLTVL.

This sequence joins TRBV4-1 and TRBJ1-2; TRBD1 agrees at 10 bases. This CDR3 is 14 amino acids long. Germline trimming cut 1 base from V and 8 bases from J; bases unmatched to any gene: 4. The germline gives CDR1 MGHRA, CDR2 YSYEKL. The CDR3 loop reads CASSQGDRGRGYTF. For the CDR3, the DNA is TGCGCCAGCAGCCAAGGTGACAGGGGGCGCGGCTACACCTTC.

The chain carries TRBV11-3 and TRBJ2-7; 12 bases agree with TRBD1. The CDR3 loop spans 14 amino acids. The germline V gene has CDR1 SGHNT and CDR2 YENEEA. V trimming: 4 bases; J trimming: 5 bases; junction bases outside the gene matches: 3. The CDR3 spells CASSWGQGADEQYF. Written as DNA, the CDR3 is TGTGCCAGCAGCTGGGGACAGGGGGCCGACGAGCAGTACTTC.

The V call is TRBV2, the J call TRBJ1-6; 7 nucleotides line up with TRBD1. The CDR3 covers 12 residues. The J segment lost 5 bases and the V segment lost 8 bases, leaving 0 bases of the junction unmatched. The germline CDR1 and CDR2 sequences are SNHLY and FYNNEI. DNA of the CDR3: TGTGCCAGCGGGACAGATAATTCACCCCTCCACTTT. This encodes CASGTDNSPLHF.

For the CDR3, the DNA is TGTGCCAGCTCACCCTCCGGGGGTCTGAACGAGCAGTACTTC. This codes for CASSPSGGLNEQYF. The gene calls are TRBV18 and TRBJ2-7; TRBD2 is a possible D gene (6 bases). Between the trimmed V and J ends, which lost 3 bases and 5 bases, there was a span of 14 bases. CDR1 is KGHSH, CDR2 LQKENI, per germline. The CDR3 runs to 14 residues. Full variable domain (missing parts from reference TRBV18 and TRBJ2-7): NAGVMQNPRHLVRRRGQEARLRCSPMKGHSHVYWYRQLPEEGLKFMVYLQKENIIDESGMPKERFSAEFPKEGPSILRIQQVVRGDSAAYFCASSPSGGLNEQYFGPGTRLTVT.

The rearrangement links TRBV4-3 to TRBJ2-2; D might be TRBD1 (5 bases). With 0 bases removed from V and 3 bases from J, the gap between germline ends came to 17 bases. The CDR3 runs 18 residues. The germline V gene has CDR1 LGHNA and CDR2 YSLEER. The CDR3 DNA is TGCGCCAGCAGCCAAGATAAGAAGGAACAGGTCCACACCGGGGAGCTGTTTTTT. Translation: CASSQDKKEQVHTGELFF.

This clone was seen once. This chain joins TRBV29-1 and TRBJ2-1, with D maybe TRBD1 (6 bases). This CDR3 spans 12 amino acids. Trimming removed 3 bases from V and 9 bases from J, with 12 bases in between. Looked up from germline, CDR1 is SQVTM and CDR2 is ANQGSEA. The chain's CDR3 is CSVEPGVGEQFF. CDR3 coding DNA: TGCAGCGTTGAGCCAGGGGTTGGTGAGCAGTTCTTC.

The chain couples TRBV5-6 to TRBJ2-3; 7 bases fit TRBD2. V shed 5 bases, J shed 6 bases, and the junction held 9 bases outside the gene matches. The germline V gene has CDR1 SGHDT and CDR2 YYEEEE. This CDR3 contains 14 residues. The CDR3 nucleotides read TGTGCCAGCAGAACCCGCGGGGAGGGGGATACGCAGTATTTT. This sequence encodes CASRTRGEGDTQYF. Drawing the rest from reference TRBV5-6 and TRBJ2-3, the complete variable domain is DAGVTQSPTHLIKTRGQQVTLRCSPKSGHDTVSWYQQALGQGPQFIFQYYEEEERQRGNFPDRFSGHQFPNYSSELNVNALLLGDSALYLCASRTRGEGDTQYFGPGTRLTVL.

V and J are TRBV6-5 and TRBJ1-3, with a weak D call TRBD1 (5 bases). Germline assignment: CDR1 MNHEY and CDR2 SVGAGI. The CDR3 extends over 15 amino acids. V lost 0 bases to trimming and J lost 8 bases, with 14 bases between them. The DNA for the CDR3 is TGTGCCAGCAGTTACTCGAAAGCGCGGGGGGACACCATATATTTT. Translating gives CASSYSKARGDTIYF.

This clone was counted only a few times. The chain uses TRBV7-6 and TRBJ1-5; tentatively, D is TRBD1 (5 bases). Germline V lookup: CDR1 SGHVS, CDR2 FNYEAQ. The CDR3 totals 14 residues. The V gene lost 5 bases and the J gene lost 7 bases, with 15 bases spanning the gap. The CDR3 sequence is CASSPGKGGQPQHF. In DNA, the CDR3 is TGTGCCAGCAGCCCAGGGAAGGGTGGCCAGCCCCAGCATTTT.